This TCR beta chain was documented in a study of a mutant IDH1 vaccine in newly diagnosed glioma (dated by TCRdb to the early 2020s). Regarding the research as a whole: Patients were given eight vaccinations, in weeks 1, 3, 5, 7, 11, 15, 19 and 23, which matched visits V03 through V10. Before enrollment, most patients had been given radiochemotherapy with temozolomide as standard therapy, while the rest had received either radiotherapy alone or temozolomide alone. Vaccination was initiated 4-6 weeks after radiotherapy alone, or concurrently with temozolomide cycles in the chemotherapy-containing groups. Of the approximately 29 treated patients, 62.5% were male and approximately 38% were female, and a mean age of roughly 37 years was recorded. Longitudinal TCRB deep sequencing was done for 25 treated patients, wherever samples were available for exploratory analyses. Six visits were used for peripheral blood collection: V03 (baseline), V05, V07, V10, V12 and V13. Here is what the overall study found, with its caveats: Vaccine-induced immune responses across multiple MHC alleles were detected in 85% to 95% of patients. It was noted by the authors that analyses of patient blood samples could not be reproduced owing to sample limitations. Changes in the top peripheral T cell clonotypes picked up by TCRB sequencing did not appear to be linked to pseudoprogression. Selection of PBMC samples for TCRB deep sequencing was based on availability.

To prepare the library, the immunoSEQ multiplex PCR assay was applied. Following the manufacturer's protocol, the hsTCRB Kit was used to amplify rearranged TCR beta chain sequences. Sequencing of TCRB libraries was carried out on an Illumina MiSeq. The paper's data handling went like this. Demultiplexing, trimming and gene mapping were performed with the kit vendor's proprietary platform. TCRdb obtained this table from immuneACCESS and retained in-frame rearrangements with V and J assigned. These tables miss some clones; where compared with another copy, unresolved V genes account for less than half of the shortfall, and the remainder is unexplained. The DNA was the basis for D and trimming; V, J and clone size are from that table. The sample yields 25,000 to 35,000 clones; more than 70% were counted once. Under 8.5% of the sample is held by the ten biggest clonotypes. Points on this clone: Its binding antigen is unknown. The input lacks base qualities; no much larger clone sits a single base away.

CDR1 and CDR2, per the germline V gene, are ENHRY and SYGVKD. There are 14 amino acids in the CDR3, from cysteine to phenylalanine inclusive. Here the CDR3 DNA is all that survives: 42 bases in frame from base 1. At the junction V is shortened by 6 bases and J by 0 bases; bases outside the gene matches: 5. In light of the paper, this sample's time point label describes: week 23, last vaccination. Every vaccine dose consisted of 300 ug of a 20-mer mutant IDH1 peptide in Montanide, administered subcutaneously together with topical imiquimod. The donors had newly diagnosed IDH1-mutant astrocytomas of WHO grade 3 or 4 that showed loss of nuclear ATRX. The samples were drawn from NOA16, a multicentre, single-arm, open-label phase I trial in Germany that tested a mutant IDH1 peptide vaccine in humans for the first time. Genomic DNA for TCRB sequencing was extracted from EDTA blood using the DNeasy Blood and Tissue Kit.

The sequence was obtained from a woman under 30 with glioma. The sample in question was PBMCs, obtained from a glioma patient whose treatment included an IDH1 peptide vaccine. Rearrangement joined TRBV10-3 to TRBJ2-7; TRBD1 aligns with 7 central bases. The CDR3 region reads CAISPRDSSYEQYF. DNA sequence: TGTGCCATCAGCCCCCGGGACAGCTCCTACGAGCAGTACTTC.